The source of this T cell receptor beta chain is a study of low-dose radiotherapy and immunotherapy resistance in tumors. Study background: Patients of Cohort 1 had 0.5 Gy fractions every 2 weeks, which summed to 6.5 Gy.

Priming of first-strand cDNA relied on TRAV- and TRBV-specific primers (covering alpha and beta chains). Over around 19 PCR cycles, TCRs were amplified from a constant-region primer and V-primer adapter. By in vitro transcription, the isolated mRNA was amplified. TCRdb fed the reads into MiXCR, producing one record per CDR3 protein. Of more than 70,000 distinct CDR3 sequences listed, around a fifth are singletons. The germline V gene has CDR1 MDHEN and CDR2 SYDVKM. CDR3 length: 14 residues. In regard to this clonotype: An end of the junction does not agree with germline; a read error may underlie this.

Sample time point: after trial treatment. Sample treatment: LDRT plus nivolumab, ipilimumab, low-dose cyclophosphamide and aspirin (RACIN trial). It was nivolumab, ipilimumab, aspirin, low-dose cyclophosphamide and low-dose radiotherapy that donors received. Inclusion covered patients whose advanced solid tumors lacked tumor-infiltrating lymphocytes. This specimen consisted of PBMCs, obtained after low-dose radiotherapy plus immunotherapy. The chain recombines TRBV28 with TRBJ2-7; D is uncertain. This clonotype was sampled from a female donor with ovarian cancer. The CDR3 region is CARSPYEGPDEQYF. CDR3 DNA: TGTGCCCGCAGTCCCTACGAAGGGCCAGACGAGCAGTACTTC.